A selection of T cell receptor beta chains follows, all from one sample in a study of blood T cell repertoires in COVID-19. Data came from immunoSEQ multiplex PCR; TCRdb stores just in-frame clones and leaves some out. The repertoire includes about 150,000 clones, around 84% of them detected once, and under 8.5% sits in the top ten. Sequenced: peripheral blood. The receptors shown here come from an older woman with COVID-19, enrolled during active disease. The CDR3 runs from the conserved cysteine through the conserved F or W. The order of the fields is D gene, clone size, CDR3 length, V gene, J gene, CDR3 protein, CDR3 DNA. A D gene is named only where the DNA matches it firmly. Size is omitted from some rows. Given values are once, few, many or a class for expanded clones.

>NA|few|14|TRBV27|TRBJ1-3
CASSVAVSGNTIYF
TGTGCCAGCAGTGTGGCAGTCTCTGGAAACACCATATATTTT
>NA|NA|12|TRBV6-5|TRBJ1-2
CASTANLDGYTF
TGTGCCAGCACTGCCAACCTAGATGGCTACACCTTC
>TRBD1|NA|14|TRBV5-6|TRBJ2-5
CASSRTGEGETQYF
TGTGCCAGCAGCAGGACAGGGGAAGGAGAGACCCAGTACTTC
>TRBD1|NA|16|TRBV18|TRBJ1-2
CASSPSQGDFGYGYTF
TGTGCCAGCTCACCATCACAGGGGGACTTTGGCTATGGCTACACCTTC
>TRBD1|once|14|TRBV6-4|TRBJ1-2
CASSRDRANYGYTF
TGTGCCAGCAGCAGGGACAGGGCTAACTATGGCTACACCTTC
>TRBD2|NA|15|TRBV29-1|TRBJ2-3
CSVESAGVGTDTQYF
TGCAGCGTTGAATCGGCGGGGGTAGGTACAGATACGCAGTATTTT
>NA|NA|18|TRBV27|TRBJ1-5
CASSLSARGGTINQPQHF
TGTGCCAGCAGTTTATCCGCACGGGGGGGGACCATCAATCAGCCCCAGCATTTT
>NA|NA|15|TRBV7-6|TRBJ1-2
CASSPDWGADYGYTF
TGTGCCAGCAGCCCCGACTGGGGCGCCGACTATGGCTACACCTTC
>NA|NA|15|TRBV7-3|TRBJ2-1
CASSLEASSYNEQFF
TGTGCCAGCAGCTTAGAGGCCAGCTCCTACAATGAGCAGTTCTTC
>NA|NA|13|TRBV11-2|TRBJ2-1
CASSSHRKTEQFF
TGTGCCAGCAGCTCTCACAGGAAAACTGAGCAGTTCTTC
>NA|NA|15|TRBV6-5|TRBJ2-1
CASSTFRDSRNEQFF
TGTGCCAGCAGCACCTTTAGAGACTCGCGCAATGAGCAGTTCTTC
>NA|NA|13|TRBV27|TRBJ1-4
CASSSRSNEKLFF
TGTGCCAGCAGTTCCAGATCTAATGAAAAACTGTTTTTT
>NA|NA|14|TRBV5-4|TRBJ1-2
CASSLPRGMGGYTF
TGTGCCAGCAGCTTGCCCCGAGGGATGGGAGGCTACACCTTC
>NA|NA|13|TRBV7-6|TRBJ1-5
CASSVSANQPQHF
TGTGCCAGCAGCGTTAGTGCTAATCAGCCCCAGCATTTT
>NA|NA|14|TRBV24-1|TRBJ1-6
CATSGTGRNSPLHF
TGTGCCACCAGTGGAACAGGGCGTAATTCACCCCTCCACTTT
>NA|NA|11|TRBV13|TRBJ1-2
CASALSYGYTF
TGTGCCAGCGCGCTGAGCTATGGCTACACCTTC
>NA|NA|13|TRBV7-3|TRBJ2-2
CASSPPGTGELFF
TGTGCCAGCAGCCCGCCGGGCACCGGGGAGCTGTTTTTT
>NA|NA|14|TRBV5-6|TRBJ1-5
CASSLVRGDQPQHF
TGTGCCAGCAGCTTGGTTCGGGGGGATCAGCCCCAGCATTTT
>TRBD2|NA|20|TRBV7-3|TRBJ2-3
CASSLTGPGLRKRSTDTQYF
TGTGCCAGCAGCTTAACGGGACCGGGACTAAGGAAAAGAAGCACAGATACGCAGTATTTT
>NA|NA|17|TRBV18|TRBJ1-2
CASSNTQTGTIRRSYTF
TGTGCCAGCTCAAACACCCAAACTGGGACAATCAGGAGGAGCTACACCTTC
>NA|NA|12|TRBV2|TRBJ2-5
CASTSFSETQYF
TGTGCCAGCACCAGTTTTTCAGAGACCCAGTACTTC
>TRBD1|NA|14|TRBV24-1|TRBJ2-2
CATSDRTGPGELFF
TGTGCCACCAGTGACCGGACAGGGCCCGGGGAGCTGTTTTTT
>NA|once|16|TRBV18|TRBJ1-3
CASSLGGANSGNTIYF
TGTGCCAGCTCCCTTGGAGGGGCCAACTCTGGAAACACCATATATTTT
>TRBD1|NA|14|TRBV2|TRBJ1-2
CAGEGPGQVYGYTF
TGTGCCGGTGAGGGACCGGGACAGGTCTATGGCTACACCTTC
>TRBD1|once|13|TRBV12-3/TRBV12-4|TRBJ1-5
CASRGQGGQPQHF
TGTGCCAGCCGGGGACAGGGAGGTCAGCCCCAGCATTTT
>TRBD1|NA|16|TRBV24-1|TRBJ2-3
CATRGGQGGRTDTQYF
TGTGCCACCAGGGGAGGACAGGGAGGAAGGACAGATACGCAGTATTTT
>NA|NA|16|TRBV25-1|TRBJ1-1
CASSARTVSGNTEAFF
TGTGCCAGCAGTGCACGGACAGTTTCGGGGAACACTGAAGCTTTCTTT
>TRBD1|NA|16|TRBV6-1|TRBJ1-5
CASSGLRDRVGQPQHF
TGTGCCAGCAGTGGTCTCCGGGACAGGGTTGGTCAGCCCCAGCATTTT
>NA|NA|19|TRBV7-8|TRBJ1-5
CASSSPRGGNLGANQPQHF
TGTGCCAGCAGCTCCCCTCGGGGCGGGAACCTAGGGGCTAATCAGCCCCAGCATTTT
>TRBD2|NA|15|TRBV7-2|TRBJ2-3
CASRTAGALAPTQYF
TGTGCCAGCAGGACAGCGGGAGCCCTAGCCCCAACGCAGTATTTT
>NA|NA|13|TRBV2|TRBJ2-7
CASSGGRSYEQYF
TGTGCCAGCAGTGGAGGGCGGTCCTACGAGCAGTACTTC
>NA|once|15|TRBV3-1/TRBV3-2|TRBJ1-4
CASSQDLGAREKLFF
TGTGCCAGCAGCCAAGACCTGGGGGCTCGAGAAAAACTGTTTTTT
>NA|NA|15|TRBV5-1|TRBJ1-2
CASSLVPGINYGYTF
TGCGCCAGCAGCTTGGTCCCAGGGATTAACTATGGCTACACCTTC
>NA|NA|13|TRBV12-3/TRBV12-4|TRBJ1-1
CASSLLVNTEAFF
TGTGCCAGCAGTTTACTTGTGAACACTGAAGCTTTCTTT
>TRBD1|NA|17|TRBV9|TRBJ2-5
CASSTSDRGRKLQTQYF
TGTGCCAGCAGCACCTCAGACAGGGGGCGCAAATTGCAGACCCAGTACTTC
>TRBD1|NA|16|TRBV6-4|TRBJ2-2
CASSDSRTGDTGELFF
TGTGCCAGCAGTGACTCTAGGACAGGGGACACCGGGGAGCTGTTTTTT
>TRBD1|NA|14|TRBV24-1|TRBJ1-2
CATSDFGTGYGYTF
TGTGCCACCAGTGATTTTGGGACAGGCTATGGCTACACCTTC
>NA|once|13|TRBV7-6|TRBJ2-4
CASSPVQGNIQYF
TGTGCCAGCAGCCCGGTTCAGGGAAACATTCAGTACTTC